The rows below give T cell receptor beta chains drawn from one sample of a study of Graves' ophthalmopathy and Graves' hyperthyroidism. TCRdb recomputed calls from the multiplex PCR reads with MiXCR, one row per CDR3 protein. The data hold hundreds of thousands of distinct CDR3 sequences, with around 21% observed a single time. The specimen sequenced was peripheral blood. These receptors were taken from a woman between 18 and 29 years old with stable Graves' hyperthyroidism. CDR3s include the opening cysteine and the closing phenylalanine or tryptophan. A D gene is named only where the DNA matches it firmly. Size tells how often a clone was seen (once, few, many) or the class of an expanded clone, and some rows leave it out.

many	TRBV12-5	TRBJ2-5	TRBD2	TGTGCTAGTGGTTTGGTACTAGCGGGAGGGGGTTCATACCAAGAGACCCAGTACTTC	CASGLVLAGGGSYQETQYF
many	TRBV7-3	TRBJ2-5	-	TGTGCCAACACAGCTAAGGACAAAGGGACCCAGTACTTC	CANTAKDKGTQYF
-	TRBV20-1	TRBJ1-6	-	TGCAGTGCTAGTAGGGGGGATAATTCACCCCTCCACTTT	CSASRGDNSPLHF
-	TRBV12-3/TRBV12-4	TRBJ2-7	-	TGTGCCAGCAGTTTACTGGGACTCACATCCTACGAGCAGTACTTC	CASSLLGLTSYEQYF
-	TRBV6-4	TRBJ1-1	-	TGTGCCAGCAGTGACCGCAGGGGCGCTGAAGCTTTCTTT	CASSDRRGAEAFF
many	TRBV2	TRBJ1-1	TRBD1	TGTGCCAGCAGTACGAGGGGAGGACAGGGGAGTGAGGCTTTCTTT	CASSTRGGQGSEAFF
many	TRBV7-8	TRBJ2-5	TRBD2	TGTGCCAGCAGCTTAGGGGCAGCGGGAGGGCCTCAAGAGACCCAGTACTTC	CASSLGAAGGPQETQYF
many	TRBV6-1	TRBJ1-1	-	TGTGCCAGCAGCTGGGCGAGGGCTGTGAACACTGAAGCTTTCTTT	CASSWARAVNTEAFF
many	TRBV7-2	TRBJ1-1	-	TGTGCCAGCAGCTCAGTACCCTACAGGAACACTGAAGCTTTCTTT	CASSSVPYRNTEAFF
many	TRBV6-2/TRBV6-3	TRBJ2-1	-	TGTGCCAGCAGTAGGGACTCGAGTTGGGGCGAGCAGTTCTTC	CASSRDSSWGEQFF
-	TRBV18	TRBJ2-7	TRBD2	TGTGCCAGCTCACCCAAGTGGCGGGAGAGTCCCCACGAGCAGTACTTC	CASSPKWRESPHEQYF
-	TRBV7-9	TRBJ1-2	-	TGTGCCAGCAGCTTCAGTAATGGCTACACCTTC	CASSFSNGYTF
once	TRBV3-1	TRBJ2-5	-	TGTGCCAGCAGCCGGATCCGGGGACAAGAGACCCAGTACTTC	CASSRIRGQETQYF
many	TRBV2	TRBJ2-7	-	TGTGCCAGCAGTGGGGCGTTGGGGGGCGACTCCTACGAGCAGTACTTC	CASSGALGGDSYEQYF
many	TRBV9	TRBJ2-2	TRBD2	TGTGCCAGCAGCCCCCATAGCGGGGGGTCGAACACCGGGGAGCTGTTTTTT	CASSPHSGGSNTGELFF
many	TRBV2	TRBJ2-2	-	TGTGCCAGCAGCCCTTTTACAAAGACCGGGGAGCTGTTTTTT	CASSPFTKTGELFF
many	TRBV6-5	TRBJ1-5	-	TGTGCCAGCAGTTACGAGAAAAACAATCAGCCCCAGCATTTT	CASSYEKNNQPQHF
-	TRBV11-1	TRBJ1-3	-	TGTGCCAGCAGCTTACATCCGGGGGACTCTGGAAACACCATATATTTT	CASSLHPGDSGNTIYF
-	TRBV11-2	TRBJ2-5	-	TGTGCCAGCAGCTTAGCGCGAGCCGGGCGTTGGACCCAGTACTTC	CASSLARAGRWTQYF
-	TRBV6-1	TRBJ2-5	-	TGTGCCAGCAGCCCCCAGGTGGAGACCCAGTACTTC	CASSPQVETQYF
-	TRBV7-6	TRBJ1-1	-	TGTACCAGCAGCCTCTCAGGGAGATTGAACACTGAAGCTTTCTTT	CTSSLSGRLNTEAFF
many	TRBV7-2	TRBJ2-7	-	TGTGCCAGCAGTCCGGGGCGGATGAGCTCCTACGAGCAGTACTTC	CASSPGRMSSYEQYF
few	TRBV14	TRBJ2-7	TRBD1	TGTGCCAGCAGCCAACTTACCGGGACAGGGGACGAGCAGTACTTC	CASSQLTGTGDEQYF
-	TRBV19	TRBJ2-7	-	TGTGCCAGTAGTATTGGGGGCAGCTCCTACGAGCAGTACTTC	CASSIGGSSYEQYF
many	TRBV3-1	TRBJ1-1	-	TGTGCCAGCAGCCGTGCCGAGCTGAACACTGAAGCTTTCTTT	CASSRAELNTEAFF
many	TRBV28	TRBJ1-1	-	TGTGCCACCCACCAACCAGGAATGAACACTGAAGCTTTCTTT	CATHQPGMNTEAFF
-	TRBV20-1	TRBJ2-5	TRBD2	TGCAGTGCTATGGGCGGGGGGGCCGGTGAGACCCAGTACTTC	CSAMGGGAGETQYF
few	TRBV30	TRBJ1-6	-	TGTGCCTGGACGGTCTCCTATAATTCACCCCTCCACTTT	CAWTVSYNSPLHF
many	TRBV10-3	TRBJ1-3	TRBD1	TGTGCCATCAGGGGCACAGGGGAGGCTGGAAACACCATATATTTT	CAIRGTGEAGNTIYF
many	TRBV29-1	TRBJ1-1	-	TGCAGCGGTGGGGGGGGCACTGAAGCTTTCTTT	CSGGGGTEAFF
many	TRBV10-3	TRBJ1-5	-	TGTGCCACCACCAGCGGGGACTTTACCCAGCATTTT	CATTSGDFTQHF
-	TRBV20-1	TRBJ2-5	TRBD2	TGCAGTGCTCTCGGACTAGCGGGAGCCCAAGAAACCCAGTACTTC	CSALGLAGAQETQYF
few	TRBV27	TRBJ2-7	-	TGTGCCAGCAGTTCGGGACCCAATGGTGAGCAGTACTTC	CASSSGPNGEQYF
few	TRBV20-1	TRBJ2-4	TRBD2	TGCAGTGCTAGGATATTTAGCGGGACGGCCAAAAACATTCAGTACTTC	CSARIFSGTAKNIQYF
many	TRBV28	TRBJ1-2	TRBD1	TGTGCCAGTTCGTCTGACAGGGTGCCCGGGGGGTATGGCTACACCTTC	CASSSDRVPGGYGYTF
many	TRBV2	TRBJ2-7	TRBD1	TGTGCCAGCAGAAGAGACAGGGGGGGAACCTACGAGCAGTACTTC	CASRRDRGGTYEQYF
many	TRBV7-8	TRBJ2-5	TRBD2	TGTGCCAGCAGCACTATAGCGGGAAGCTGGGAGACCCAGTACTTC	CASSTIAGSWETQYF
-	TRBV6-5	TRBJ2-7	TRBD2	TGTGCCAGCAGTTGCCGGGGCGGGAGGGCCTACGGGCAGTACTTC	CASSCRGGRAYGQYF
many	TRBV11-2	TRBJ2-3	-	TGTGCCAGCAGCACGGGACCCACCAGCACAGATACGCAGTATTTT	CASSTGPTSTDTQYF
-	TRBV6-2/TRBV6-3	TRBJ2-4	TRBD2	TGTGCCAGCAGTCCTCTCGTGCTAGCGGGGGATACAGGGCTCACCAAAAACATTCAGTACTTC	CASSPLVLAGDTGLTKNIQYF
many	TRBV12-3/TRBV12-4	TRBJ2-5	-	TGTGCCAGCAGTTTTTTAAGAGCCCAAGAGACCCAGTACTTC	CASSFLRAQETQYF
many	TRBV28	TRBJ2-7	-	TGTGCCAGCAGTTTTTTGCGTTTCTCCTACGAGCAGTACTTC	CASSFLRFSYEQYF
once	TRBV30	TRBJ1-2	-	TGTGCCTGGAGTCGGGAATCCACAGGGAGGACAACTAATGGCTACACCTTC	CAWSRESTGRTTNGYTF
many	TRBV6-2/TRBV6-3	TRBJ1-2	-	TGTGCCAGCAGGAAGGACGGCGCCTATGGCTACACCTTC	CASRKDGAYGYTF
many	TRBV20-1	TRBJ1-2	-	TGCAGTGCTAGTAAGGGAGTCGGCTATGGCTACACCTTC	CSASKGVGYGYTF
few	TRBV2	TRBJ2-5	TRBD2	TGTGCCCTGGGAAGCGGGGGGTTTTGGGAGACCCAGTACTTC	CALGSGGFWETQYF
many	TRBV11-2	TRBJ2-5	-	TGTGCCAGCAGCTTCACCCTGCGGGAGACCCAGTACTTC	CASSFTLRETQYF
many	TRBV7-9	TRBJ2-7	TRBD2	TGTGCCAGCAGCTCCTGGCGGGAGAGCTACGAGCAGTACTTC	CASSSWRESYEQYF
many	TRBV7-2	TRBJ2-5	TRBD2	TGTGCCAGCAGCTTAGCCTCTACTAGCGGTCAAGAGACCCAGTACTTC	CASSLASTSGQETQYF
few	TRBV11-2	TRBJ2-2	-	TGTGCCAGCCAAACCTCGACCGGGGAGCTGTTTTTT	CASQTSTGELFF
-	TRBV5-4	TRBJ1-1	-	TGTGCCAGCAGCTTGTACCGGGGAATGAACACTGAAGCTTTCTTT	CASSLYRGMNTEAFF
many	TRBV4-1	TRBJ2-5	-	TGCGCCAGCAGCCAAAGTCGAGAGACCCAGTACTTC	CASSQSRETQYF
many	TRBV19	TRBJ1-5	-	TGTGCCAGTAGTATAGTATCCCCGGGTGGCAATCAGCCCCAGCATTTT	CASSIVSPGGNQPQHF
many	TRBV11-2	TRBJ2-4	TRBD2	TGTGCCAGCAGCTTATCTGGCGGGACTAGCACGATAGCCAAAAACATTCAGTACTTC	CASSLSGGTSTIAKNIQYF